This TCR beta chain was identified in a study of response to subunit inactivated influenza vaccine. TCRdb redid the calling of the RT-PCR reads with MiXCR, one entry per CDR3 protein. The sample gives around 490,000 distinct CDR3 sequences, about 7.6% of which show up once; over 10% is in the top ten. This clonotype has just a few counts. The origin of this receptor is a man aged 45-69 years who received an inactivated influenza vaccine. Sequences were derived from PBMCs from blood, sampled around 25 months after vaccination.

The CDR3 loop is CASSLEAGETQYF. CDR3 in DNA: TGTGCCAGCAGCTTAGAAGCGGGAGAGACCCAGTACTTC. The V and J genes are TRBV7-9 and TRBJ2-5; TRBD2 is a possible D gene (6 bases). Trimming stripped 1 base from V and 4 bases from J, with 7 bases between. Germline lookup yields CDR1 SEHNR and CDR2 FQNEAQ (reference sequence). The CDR3 is 13 residues long.